This T cell receptor (beta chain) was obtained from a study of T cell repertoires and HLA-DP antigens. At the level of the study: Alloreactive CD4+ T cells targeted HLA-DP on transduced HeLa.

Note on this clone: Antigen unknown.

TCRdb keeps only in-frame clones here, not all; method: immunoSEQ multiplex PCR. The sample yields approximately 110,000 clones, about 91% seen once. The TCR comes from a woman aged 18-29 years in good health and CMV-seronegative. The sequencing sample was made of CD4+ T cells from PBMCs.

CDR3 residues: CASRNSNYGYTF. Written as DNA, the CDR3 is TGTGCCAGTCGGAACAGTAACTATGGCTACACCTTC. The V and J genes are TRBV19 and TRBJ1-2; no clear D. The CDR3 consists of 12 residues. Germline CDR1 LNHDA, CDR2 SQIVND (reference sequence). Trimming took 8 bases from V and 1 from J, leaving 8 bases between them.